Shown below are 15 T cell receptor beta chains from a single sample sequenced in a study of blood T cell repertoires in COVID-19. TCRdb keeps only in-frame clones here, not all; method: immunoSEQ multiplex PCR. Of 100,000 to 130,000 clones in the sample, more than 70% were seen once. The sequenced sample consisted of peripheral blood. The source is a man in his forties or fifties with active or convalescent COVID-19.

The chain recombines TRBV19 with TRBJ1-1, with 7 bases that match TRBD1. Trimming took 3 bases from V and 0 from J; bases not matched to a gene: 1. The CDR3 runs to 14 residues. Germline CDR1 reads LNHDA; CDR2 reads SQIVND (reference sequence). As DNA, the CDR3 is TGTGCCAGTAGTATCGGGACAGTGAACACTGAAGCTTTCTTT. It translates to CASSIGTVNTEAFF. Full variable domain (outside the CDR3, taken from reference TRBV19 and TRBJ1-1): DGGITQSPKYLFRKEGQNVTLSCEQNLNHDAMYWYRQDPGQGLRLIYYSQIVNDFQKGDIAEGYSVSREKKESFPLTVTSAQKNPTAFYLCASSIGTVNTEAFFGQGTRLTVV.

The V and J genes are TRBV4-3 and TRBJ2-6; D not certain. Trimming stripped 4 bases from V and 0 bases from J, with 7 bases between. The CDR3 is made up of 15 amino acids. The germline V gene has CDR1 LGHNA and CDR2 YSLEER. CDR3 in amino acids: CASSPLPSGANVLTF. In DNA form, the CDR3 reads TGCGCCAGCAGCCCTCTCCCCTCTGGGGCCAACGTCCTGACTTTC.

The chain combines TRBV3-1 (or the pseudogene TRBV3-2) with TRBJ2-1; TRBD2 is a possible D gene (5 bases). CDR1 is LGHDT and CDR2 is YNNKEL in the germline V gene (reference sequence). The CDR3 is made up of 15 amino acids. Trimming shortened V by 2 bases and J by 0 bases, and 8 bases separated the two germline ends. The CDR3 region has the DNA TGTGCCAGCAGCCAACAGAGCGGCTCCTACAATGAGCAGTTCTTC. Amino acids: CASSQQSGSYNEQFF.

CDR3 bases: TGTGCCAGCAGCTTTTATGGAGCGGGGGGGGAGCAGTACTTC. This gives the protein CASSFYGAGGEQYF. The J gene is TRBJ2-7, the V gene TRBV7-2, with 10 nucleotides matching TRBD2. The CDR3 contains 14 residues. The germline CDR1 and CDR2 sequences are SGHTA and FQGNSA. The ends lost 3 bases at V and 7 bases at J; junction bases unmatched: 6.

This chain links TRBV19 with TRBJ2-7; tentative D call: TRBD1 (6 bases). The CDR3 is 13 residues long. Trimming pared 4 bases from V and 1 base from J, leaving 8 bases between. CDR1 is LNHDA, CDR2 SQIVND, per germline (reference sequence). The CDR3 nucleotides read TGTGCCAGTAGTACTGGACAGTCCTACGAGCAGTACTTC. Its protein is CASSTGQSYEQYF. The whole variable domain, filled in from reference TRBV19 and TRBJ2-7, reads DGGITQSPKYLFRKEGQNVTLSCEQNLNHDAMYWYRQDPGQGLRLIYYSQIVNDFQKGDIAEGYSVSREKKESFPLTVTSAQKNPTAFYLCASSTGQSYEQYFGPGTRLTVT.

The V gene is TRBV9, the J gene TRBJ2-7, with a weak D call TRBD1 (5 bases). V lost 4 bases and J 6 bases, leaving 14 bases between the germline ends. The CDR3 length is 13 residues. The germline gives CDR1 SGDLS, CDR2 YYNGEE. CDR3 in DNA: TGTGCCAGCAGCCGAGGAACAGGCCTCGAGCAGTACTTC. Translated, it gives CASSRGTGLEQYF.

The chain is built from TRBV11-2 and TRBJ1-4, with a possible D match to TRBD1 (6 bases). Germline V gene sequence: CDR1 SGHAT, CDR2 FQNNGV. The CDR3 has 15 amino acids. The V and J ends lost 6 bases and 5 bases respectively, with 16 bases between them. The CDR3 nucleotides are TGTGCCAGCAGACCCCGCGGGGGGCTCAATGAAAAACTGTTTTTT. Translation gives CASRPRGGLNEKLFF.

The rearrangement links TRBV11-2 to TRBJ2-7, with 12 bases identical to TRBD2. The CDR3 has 15 residues. V dropped 5 bases and J dropped 3; count of bases not matched to a gene: 5. CDR1 SGHAT and CDR2 FQNNGV come from the germline V gene. The DNA for the CDR3 is TGTGCCAGCAGCCCCCGGACTAGCGGGATCTACGAGCAGTACTTC. Translation gives CASSPRTSGIYEQYF.

The count of this clone is one. The genes are TRBV7-2 and TRBJ1-2; D is unresolved. From germline, CDR1 is SGHTA and CDR2 FQGNSA. The CDR3 has 13 residues. V was cut by 4 bases and J by 2 bases, with 8 bases left in between. The CDR3: CASSSGRNYGYTF. CDR3 in DNA: TGTGCCAGCAGCTCCGGTCGAAACTATGGCTACACCTTC.

The genes are TRBV5-1 and TRBJ2-3, with TRBD2 matching over 8 bases. The V gene's germline CDR1 is SGHRS and CDR2 YFSETQ. The V and J ends lost 3 bases and 0 bases, in that order; junction bases with no gene match: 6. The length of the CDR3 is 16 residues. CDR3 coding DNA: TGCGCCAGCAGCTCTCGACTAGCGACAAGCACAGATACGCAGTATTTT. Translating it yields CASSSRLATSTDTQYF.

The J gene is TRBJ2-5, the V gene TRBV18, with D perhaps matching TRBD1 (6 bases). Germline V gives CDR1 KGHSH, CDR2 LQKENI. The V and J ends lost 6 bases and 5 bases respectively, with 16 bases between them. This CDR3 contains 14 residues. As DNA, the CDR3 is TGTGCCAGCTCGGTCAGGGGCGCAGGGGAGACCCAGTACTTC. Amino acid sequence: CASSVRGAGETQYF.

The chain combines TRBV28 with TRBJ2-5, with 7 bases lining up with TRBD1. V gave up 6 bases and J gave up 3 bases; unmatched junction bases: 7. Looked up from germline, CDR1 is MDHEN and CDR2 is SYDVKM. The CDR3 consists of 14 residues. DNA for the CDR3: TGTGCCAGCAGCCCTGGGGACAGAGAAGAGACCCAGTACTTC. This gives the protein CASSPGDREETQYF.

This chain joins TRBV10-1 and TRBJ1-6; D remains ambiguous. Germline CDR1 is WNHNN and CDR2 is SYGVQD (reference sequence). This CDR3 has 13 amino acids. Trimming cost V 5 bases and J 3 bases, with 5 bases left between them. The CDR3 reads CASSQDYNSPLHF. The CDR3 DNA is TGCGCCAGCAGTCAGGACTATAATTCACCCCTCCACTTT.

This rearrangement joins TRBV6-6 to TRBJ1-1; 7 nucleotides line up with TRBD1. CDR1 and CDR2 from the germline V gene are MNHNY and SVGAGI (reference sequence). CDR3 size: 12 residues. The ends lost 2 bases at V and 11 bases at J; junction bases unmatched: 5. The CDR3 sequence: CASSYIDREAFF. The CDR3 DNA reads as TGTGCCAGCAGTTACATCGACAGGGAGGCTTTCTTT.

The rearrangement joins TRBV4-3 to TRBJ2-5; TRBD2 agrees at 7 bases. The V gene's germline CDR1 is LGHNA and CDR2 YSLEER. The CDR3 loop spans 15 amino acids. J was trimmed by 4 bases and V by 5 bases; bases with no gene match: 10. In DNA form, the CDR3 reads TGCGCCAGCAGCTGGATGGGGGGGGAGCGAGAGACCCAGTACTTC. Amino acids: CASSWMGGERETQYF.